What follows are 27 T cell receptor beta chains derived from one specimen sequenced in a study of cytomegalovirus exposure and HLA in healthy donors. 13 Jbeta primers and 60 Vbeta primers were used for the PCR. Assay used: immunoSEQ multiplex PCR; TCRdb lists only in-frame clones, some missing. This sample carries about 150,000 clones, 65% to 75% of them seen once, and the ten largest clones take 2.8%. The specimen sequenced was PBMCs. Receptors originate from a man aged 18 to 30 in good health and CMV-seronegative.

The V and J genes are TRBV6-6 and TRBJ2-5, with 8 bases matching TRBD2. J gave up 5 bases and V 8 bases, and 16 bases lay outside the gene matches. This CDR3 has 16 amino acids. Germline V lookup: CDR1 MNHNY, CDR2 SVGAGI (reference sequence). The CDR3, as DNA: TGTGCCAGCGGCCTAGTGTTTGCGGGGGGCGAGGAGACCCAGTACTTC. Encoded protein: CASGLVFAGGEETQYF.

This chain's CDR3 is CASSYRTHYEQYF. In DNA, the CDR3 is TGTGCCAGCAGTTACAGAACACACTACGAGCAGTACTTC. The V gene is TRBV27, the J gene TRBJ2-7; D not resolved. Per germline, CDR1 MNHEY and CDR2 SMNVEV (reference sequence). Trimming took off 4 bases at V and 3 bases at J, with 10 bases between the two ends. The CDR3 is made up of 13 amino acids.

The V gene is TRBV6-4, the J gene TRBJ2-2; 9 bases map to TRBD1. There are 15 residues in the CDR3. J lost 7 bases, V lost 1 base, and 4 bases had no gene match. Germline V gene sequence: CDR1 MRHNA, CDR2 SNTAGT. This CDR3 reads CASSDLTGGGGELFF. The CDR3 DNA reads TGTGCCAGCAGTGACTTAACAGGGGGCGGCGGGGAGCTGTTTTTT.

This clone was observed a handful of times. The chain couples TRBV6-5 to TRBJ1-2, with a possible D match to TRBD1 (5 bases). The germline CDR1 and CDR2 sequences are MNHEY and SVGAGI. Trimming cost V 6 bases and J 4 bases, with 9 bases left between them. The CDR3 spans 12 residues. CDR3 in DNA: TGTGCCAGCAGCCCAGGGCCCTATGGCTACACCTTC. Its translation: CASSPGPYGYTF.

This clone appeared a single time. V and J are TRBV4-1 and TRBJ2-7; 9 nucleotides line up with TRBD2. The CDR3 spans 16 residues. Germline values: CDR1 MGHRA, CDR2 YSYEKL. With 1 base clipped from V and 6 bases from J, the junction kept 10 bases outside the gene matches. CDR3 sequence: CASSQGVAGVTSEQYF. CDR3 DNA: TGCGCCAGCAGCCAAGGGGTAGCGGGGGTCACCTCCGAGCAGTACTTC.

V is TRBV5-6 and J is TRBJ2-1, with unresolved D. Germline values: CDR1 SGHDT, CDR2 YYEEEE. The V end lost 0 bases, the J end lost 9 bases, and 10 bases lay between the germline ends. The CDR3 is 13 residues long. CDR3: CASSLGAIGEQFF. The CDR3 nucleotides are TGTGCCAGCAGCTTGGGGGCGATCGGTGAGCAGTTCTTC.

This clone was seen only a few times. This chain uses TRBV7-9 with TRBJ1-5; the match to TRBD1 covers 7 bases. The CDR3 loop spans 15 amino acids. V lost 1 base, J lost 4 bases, and 4 bases stayed unmatched. Germline CDR1 and CDR2: SEHNR and FQNEAQ (reference sequence). As DNA, the CDR3 is TGTGCCAGCAGCTTAGGACAGGGCTTAAATCAGCCCCAGCATTTT. This codes for CASSLGQGLNQPQHF.

The chain employs TRBV4-1 and TRBJ2-3; D is ambiguous. The CDR3 covers 16 residues. V lost 1 base and J 2 bases, leaving 13 bases between the germline ends. Germline lookup yields CDR1 MGHRA and CDR2 YSYEKL. Here the CDR3 reads CASSQVNLVVTDTQYF. The CDR3 nucleotides are TGCGCCAGCAGCCAAGTCAATCTAGTCGTCACAGATACGCAGTATTTT.

The chain uses TRBV5-1 and TRBJ2-1; 7 bases are a match to TRBD1. CDR1 is SGHRS and CDR2 is YFSETQ in the germline V gene. Trimming cost V 0 bases and J 3 bases; bases outside gene matches: 6. The CDR3 contains 16 residues. For the CDR3, the DNA is TGCGCCAGCAGCTTGGAGGGCAGGGGGTACTACAATGAGCAGTTCTTC. Amino acid sequence: CASSLEGRGYYNEQFF.

V usage is TRBV7-8 and J usage is TRBJ1-2, with 7 bases fitting TRBD1. Germline assignment: CDR1 SGHVS and CDR2 FQNEAQ. Trimming at V came to 2 bases and at J to 12 bases, leaving 9 bases not matched to a gene. The CDR3 loop spans 13 amino acids. The CDR3 nucleotides read TGTGCCAGCAGCTTATTCGGGACAGATGGAAACACCTTC. Protein sequence: CASSLFGTDGNTF.

In the case of this clone: Relative to the germline gene, one junction end is altered; a read error may explain this. J is TRBJ1-1 and V is TRBV28; the match to TRBD1 covers 9 bases. The CDR3 is made up of 14 amino acids. Germline V lookup: CDR1 MDHEN, CDR2 SYDVKM. The CDR3 sequence is CASSFLEDRGESFF. The CDR3 DNA sequence: TGTGCCAGCAGTTTCCTAGAGGACAGGGGTGAATCTTTCTTT. Based on the CDR3 plus reference TRBV28 and TRBJ1-1, the full variable domain is DVKVTQSSRYLVKRTGEKVFLECVQDMDHENMFWYRQDPGLGLRLIYFSYDVKMKEKGDIPEGYSVSREKKERFSLILESASTNQTSMYLCASSFLEDRGESFFGQGTRLTVV.

Of note for this clone: One end of the junction does not line up with germline, which may come from a read error. This chain joins TRBV7-8 and TRBJ2-4; D may be TRBD1 (7 bases). CDR3 length equals 18 residues. Per germline, CDR1 SGHVS and CDR2 FQNEAQ. CDR3 in DNA: TGTGCCAACAGCTTAAGTTCCAGGGGGTTACTAGCCAAAAACAGTCAGTACTTC. Its translation is CANSLSSRGLLAKNSQYF.

This chain connects TRBV4-1 to TRBJ2-1; 7 bases match TRBD2. The germline CDR1 and CDR2 sequences are MGHRA and YSYEKL. V trimming: 0 bases; J trimming: 9 bases; junction bases outside the gene matches: 14. This CDR3 is 17 amino acids long. CDR3 bases: TGCGCCAGCAGCCAAGATCTGAAGAGCGGGGCCACTGGTGAGCAGTTCTTC. Encoded protein: CASSQDLKSGATGEQFF.

The chain recombines TRBV10-3 with TRBJ2-1; no clear D gene. The CDR3 contains 14 residues. CDR1 is ENHRY and CDR2 is SYGVKD in the germline V gene. The V end lost 5 bases, the J end lost 1 base, and 9 bases lay between the germline ends. Here the CDR3 DNA reads TGTGCCATCAGTTCGACAACATCCTACAATGAGCAGTTCTTC. It yields the protein CAISSTTSYNEQFF.

The J gene is TRBJ2-5, the V gene TRBV7-9; 9 nucleotides agree with TRBD1. The CDR3 covers 15 residues. J lost 4 bases, V lost 4 bases, and 7 bases had no gene match. Germline assignment: CDR1 SEHNR and CDR2 FQNEAQ (reference sequence). The CDR3 sequence: CASSSPGTGRETQYF. The DNA for the CDR3 is TGTGCCAGCAGCTCCCCAGGGACAGGGAGAGAGACCCAGTACTTC.

CDR3 loop: CASSLRQSSGNTIYF. The CDR3, as DNA: TGCGCCAGCAGCCTCAGGCAAAGCTCTGGAAACACCATATATTTT. The J gene is TRBJ1-3, the V gene TRBV23-1; D call uncertain. TRBV23-1 is designated an ORF whose function remains uncertain. The CDR3 spans 15 residues. Trimming removed 6 bases from V and 0 bases from J, with 12 bases in between.

This clone was seen just once. The chain combines TRBV18 with TRBJ1-5, with 10 positions matching TRBD1. Germline V lookup: CDR1 KGHSH, CDR2 LQKENI. The V and J ends lost 3 bases and 2 bases, in that order; junction bases with no gene match: 7. The CDR3 is 17 amino acids. The CDR3 region is CASSPGTGERGNQPQHF. CDR3 nucleotide sequence: TGTGCCAGCTCACCCGGGACAGGGGAACGGGGCAATCAGCCCCAGCATTTT.

The chain employs TRBV6-5 and TRBJ2-1, with 7 bases fitting TRBD1. This CDR3 contains 15 residues. V gave up 6 bases and J gave up 5 bases; unmatched junction bases: 10. Germline-derived CDR1 and CDR2 are MNHEY and SVGAGI. The DNA for the CDR3 is TGTGCCAGCAGCACCGTAGGGGGCGAAAACAATGAGCAGTTCTTC. The encoded protein is CASSTVGGENNEQFF.

This clone appeared a few times. The chain uses TRBV28 and TRBJ1-4; D is uncertain. From germline, CDR1 is MDHEN and CDR2 SYDVKM. The CDR3 runs to 14 residues. Trimming removed 2 bases from V and 6 bases from J, with 10 bases in between. CDR3 bases: TGTGCCAGCAGTTTACCCGGACTCTATGAAAAACTGTTTTTT. Its translation is CASSLPGLYEKLFF.

The chain combines TRBV6-1 with TRBJ1-4, with D possibly TRBD1 on 5 matching bases. CDR1 and CDR2 from the germline V gene are MNHNS and SASEGT. The CDR3 has 15 amino acids. The ends were cut back, 1 base at V and 8 bases at J, with 14 bases in the middle. As DNA, the CDR3 is TGTGCCAGCAGTGAAGAGGGTCCCAGGGTGGAAAAACTGTTTTTT. Translated, it gives CASSEEGPRVEKLFF.

This clone turned up a few times. This chain uses TRBV6-1 with TRBJ2-2; the match to TRBD1 covers 8 bases. Germline V gene sequence: CDR1 MNHNS, CDR2 SASEGT. The CDR3 runs to 15 residues. Germline trimming cut 3 bases from V and 1 base from J; bases unmatched to any gene: 1. DNA for the CDR3: TGTGCCAGCAGTGACGGACAGGGGAACACCGGGGAGCTGTTTTTT. It yields the protein CASSDGQGNTGELFF.

V is TRBV5-4 and J is TRBJ1-6; 11 bases are shared with TRBD1. Germline assignment: CDR1 SGHNT and CDR2 YYREEE (reference sequence). The CDR3 runs 16 residues. The V and J ends lost 0 bases and 7 bases, in that order; junction bases with no gene match: 3. The CDR3 DNA is TGTGCCAGCAGCTTGGGGGGACAGGGGGAGAATTCACCCCTCCACTTT. It yields the protein CASSLGGQGENSPLHF.

The chain joins TRBV10-3 to TRBJ1-2; TRBD1 agrees at 7 bases. This CDR3 region has 16 residues. Per germline, CDR1 ENHRY and CDR2 SYGVKD. V trimming: 4 bases; J trimming: 2 bases; junction bases outside the gene matches: 10. In DNA form, the CDR3 reads TGTGCCATCAGTGGGGGACCGACAGGGAGGAACTATGGCTACACCTTC. Its translation is CAISGGPTGRNYGYTF.

The rearrangement links TRBV4-1 to TRBJ2-1; D perhaps matches TRBD1 (6 bases). Germline V gene lookup returns CDR1 MGHRA and CDR2 YSYEKL. Trimming removed 0 bases at V and 15 bases at J, with 15 bases between. This CDR3 has 13 residues. The CDR3 loop reads CASSQDSGERGFF. The CDR3 nucleotides are TGCGCCAGCAGCCAAGATTCAGGGGAGAGAGGGTTCTTC.

CDR3 DNA: TGCAGTGCCACCCGACTCTACGAGCAGTACTTC. Protein product: CSATRLYEQYF. V usage is TRBV20-1 and J usage is TRBJ2-7; no firm D call. From germline, CDR1 is DFQATT and CDR2 SNEGSKA (reference sequence). This CDR3 has 11 amino acids. Trimming left V 6 bases short and J 3 bases short, with 9 bases between.

V gene TRBV5-1 combines with J gene TRBJ1-1, with TRBD1 as a possible D gene (5 bases). The V end lost 4 bases, the J end lost 1 base, and 8 bases lay between the germline ends. This CDR3 contains 13 residues. The germline V gene encodes CDR1 SGHRS and CDR2 YFSETQ. DNA for the CDR3: TGCGCCAGCAGCCTAGGGGAGAACACTGAAGCTTTCTTT. As protein: CASSLGENTEAFF.

The V gene is TRBV7-9, the J gene TRBJ2-2; D remains unclear. CDR1 and CDR2 (germline): SEHNR, FQNEAQ (reference sequence). The CDR3 spans 14 residues. V lost 8 bases to trimming and J lost 1 base, with 11 bases between them. The CDR3 is CASSRLMNTGELFF. The CDR3 coding sequence is TGTGCCAGCTCGCGACTGATGAACACCGGGGAGCTGTTTTTT.